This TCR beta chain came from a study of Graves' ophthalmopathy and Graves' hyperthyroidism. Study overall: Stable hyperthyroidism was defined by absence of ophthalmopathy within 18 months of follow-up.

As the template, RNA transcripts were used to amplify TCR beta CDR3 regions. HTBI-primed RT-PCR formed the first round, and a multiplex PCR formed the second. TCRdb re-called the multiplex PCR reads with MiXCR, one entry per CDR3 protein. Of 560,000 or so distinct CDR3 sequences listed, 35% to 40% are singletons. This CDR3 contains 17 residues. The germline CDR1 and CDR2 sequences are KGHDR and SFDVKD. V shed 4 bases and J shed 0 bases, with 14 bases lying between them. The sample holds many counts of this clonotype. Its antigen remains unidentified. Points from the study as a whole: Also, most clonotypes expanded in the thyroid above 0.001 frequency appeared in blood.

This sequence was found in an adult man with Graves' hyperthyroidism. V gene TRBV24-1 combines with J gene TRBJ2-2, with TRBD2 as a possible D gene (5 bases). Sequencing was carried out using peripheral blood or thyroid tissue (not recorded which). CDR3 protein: CATSEPSGGPNTGELFF. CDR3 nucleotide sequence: TGTGCCACCAGTGAGCCCTCCGGAGGTCCGAACACCGGGGAGCTGTTTTTT.